The text below deals with one T cell receptor (beta chain). The antigen remains undetermined. Each donor was healthy, and each was a bone marrow donor. Germline V gene lookup returns CDR1 SGHNT and CDR2 YYREEE (reference sequence). V lost 2 bases and J 7 bases, leaving 18 bases between the germline ends. This CDR3 has 16 residues. It was with 60 Vbeta and 13 Jbeta primers that the PCR ran. TCRdb's copy holds only in-frame clones and misses some; the assay was immunoSEQ multiplex PCR. The data contain 90,000 to 110,000 clones, approximately 79% of them singletons. These data originate in a study of cytomegalovirus exposure and HLA in healthy donors. Whole-study findings and limits: A later analysis linked a missense variant in DCLRE1C to the trimming of TCR beta V and J genes. Other equally common chains were less clonally expanded than HLA-associated TCR beta chains, a later analysis showed. Exclusion as indistinguishable affected some V segments, including TRBV6-2 and TRBV6-3.

The clonotype originates from a young man in good health and CMV-seropositive. V gene TRBV5-4 combines with J gene TRBJ2-2, with D maybe TRBD1 (6 bases). The sample taken for sequencing was PBMCs. CDR3 in DNA: TGTGCCAGCAGCTTAAGCCCACAGGGAGAGGACGGGGAGCTGTTTTTT. Its protein product is CASSLSPQGEDGELFF.